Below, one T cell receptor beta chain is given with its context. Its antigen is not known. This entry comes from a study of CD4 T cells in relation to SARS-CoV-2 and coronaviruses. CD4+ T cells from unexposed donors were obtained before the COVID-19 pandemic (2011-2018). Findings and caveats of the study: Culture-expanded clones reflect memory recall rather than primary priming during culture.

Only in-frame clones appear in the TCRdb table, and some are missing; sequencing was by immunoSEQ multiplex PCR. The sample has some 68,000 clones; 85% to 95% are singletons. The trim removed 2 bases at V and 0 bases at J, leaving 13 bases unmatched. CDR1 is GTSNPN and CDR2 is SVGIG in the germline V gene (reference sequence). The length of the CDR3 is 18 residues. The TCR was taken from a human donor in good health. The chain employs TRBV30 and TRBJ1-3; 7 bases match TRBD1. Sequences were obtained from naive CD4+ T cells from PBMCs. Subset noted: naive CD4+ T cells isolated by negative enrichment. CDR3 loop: CAWSIETGTIRSGNTIYF. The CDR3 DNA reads TGTGCCTGGAGTATAGAGACAGGGACCATCCGCTCTGGAAACACCATATATTTT. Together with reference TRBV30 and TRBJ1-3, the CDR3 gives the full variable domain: SQTIHQWPATLVQPVGSPLSLECTVEGTSNPNLYWYRQAAGRGLQLLFYSVGIGQISSEVPQNLSASRPQDRQFILSSKKLLLSDSGFYLCAWSIETGTIRSGNTIYFGEGSWLTVV.